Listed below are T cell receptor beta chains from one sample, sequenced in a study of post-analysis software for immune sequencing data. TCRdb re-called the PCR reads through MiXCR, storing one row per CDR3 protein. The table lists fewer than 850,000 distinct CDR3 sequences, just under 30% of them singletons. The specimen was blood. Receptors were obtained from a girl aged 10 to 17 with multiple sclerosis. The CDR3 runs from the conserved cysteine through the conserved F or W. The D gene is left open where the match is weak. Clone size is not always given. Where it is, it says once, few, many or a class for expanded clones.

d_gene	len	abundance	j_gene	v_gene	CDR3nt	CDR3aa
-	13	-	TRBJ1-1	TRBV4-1	TGCGCCAGCAGCCAAGATCAGGGAACTGAAGCTTTCTTT	CASSQDQGTEAFF
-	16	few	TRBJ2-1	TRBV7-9	TGTGCCAGCACCGCGGAGACGGGGCTAGGGGGGCATGAGCAGTTCTTC	CASTAETGLGGHEQFF
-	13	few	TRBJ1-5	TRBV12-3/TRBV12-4	TGTGCCAGCACCCACGGGGGCAGTCAGCCCCAGCATTTT	CASTHGGSQPQHF
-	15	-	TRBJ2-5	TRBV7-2	TGTGCCAGCAGCGCAGGATCAGGAGGATGGGAGACCCAGTACTTC	CASSAGSGGWETQYF
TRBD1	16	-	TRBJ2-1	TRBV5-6	TGTGCCAGCAGCTTGTGGACAGGGCAGTACTACAATGAGCAGTTCTTC	CASSLWTGQYYNEQFF
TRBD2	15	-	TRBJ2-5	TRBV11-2	TGTGCCAGCAAGAACGCGGGAGGAGCACAAAAGACCCAGTACTTC	CASKNAGGAQKTQYF
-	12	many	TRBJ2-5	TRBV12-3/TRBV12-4	TGTGCCAGCAGTTTAACCCAAGAGACCCAGTACTTC	CASSLTQETQYF
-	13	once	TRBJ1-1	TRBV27	TGTGCCAGCAGTTTACAGAGGCGGGGTGAAGCTTTCTTT	CASSLQRRGEAFF
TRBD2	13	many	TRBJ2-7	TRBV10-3	TGTGCCATCTTGGCTAGCGGGGGGAAGGAGCAGTACTTC	CAILASGGKEQYF
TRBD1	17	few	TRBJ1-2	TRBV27	TGTGCCAGCAGTTCCCTGGGACAGGGGGTTATTCCTTTCGGCTACACCTTC	CASSSLGQGVIPFGYTF
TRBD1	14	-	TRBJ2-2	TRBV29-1	TGCAGCGTCCAGCGACAGGGTGAGGCCGGGGAGCTGTTTTTT	CSVQRQGEAGELFF
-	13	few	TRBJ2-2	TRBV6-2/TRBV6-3	TGTGCCAGCAGTTATCTGGACACCGGGGAGCTGTTTTTT	CASSYLDTGELFF
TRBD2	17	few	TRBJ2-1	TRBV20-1	TGCAGTGCTAGGGCCGACGGACTAGCGGGGGCCCTCAATGAGCAGTTCTTC	CSARADGLAGALNEQFF
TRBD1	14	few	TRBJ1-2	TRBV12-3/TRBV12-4	TGTGCCAGCAGCGGACAGGGGTGGGACTATGGCTACACCTTC	CASSGQGWDYGYTF
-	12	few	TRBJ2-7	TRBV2	TGTGCCGGATGGGACTTGACCTACGAGCAGTACTTC	CAGWDLTYEQYF
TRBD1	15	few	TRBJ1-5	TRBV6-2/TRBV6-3	TGTGCCAGCAGTCGAGGACAGGGCAGCAATCAGCCCCAGCATTTT	CASSRGQGSNQPQHF
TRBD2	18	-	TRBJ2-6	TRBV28	TGTGCCAGCAGGGCGACTAGCGGGAGCACTTCTGGGGCCAACGTCCTGACTTTC	CASRATSGSTSGANVLTF
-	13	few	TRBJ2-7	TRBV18	TGTGCCAGCTCACCTACGACAGGAGCCGAGCAGTACTTC	CASSPTTGAEQYF
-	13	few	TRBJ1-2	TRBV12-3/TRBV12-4	TGTGCATTGGGGGAGGTAGGGACGTATGGCTACACCTTC	CALGEVGTYGYTF
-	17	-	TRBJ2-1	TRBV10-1	TGCGCCAGCAGTGGGCCTTCGGGCCGGACCTCCTACAATGAGCAGTTCTTC	CASSGPSGRTSYNEQFF
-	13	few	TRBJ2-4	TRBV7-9	TGTGCCAGCAGCCCCCAACGGAAAAACATTCAGTACTTC	CASSPQRKNIQYF
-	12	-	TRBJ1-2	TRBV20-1	TGCAGTGCTAGACGGGGGGCAGGATCCTACACCTTC	CSARRGAGSYTF
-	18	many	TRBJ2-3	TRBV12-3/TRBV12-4	TGTGCCAGCAGTCCCTTCTTGAGGGCAGGGGCGATGAGGGATACGCAGTATTTT	CASSPFLRAGAMRDTQYF
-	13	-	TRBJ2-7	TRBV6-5	TGTGCCAGCACAGGGTATGGAACCTACGAGCAGTACTTC	CASTGYGTYEQYF
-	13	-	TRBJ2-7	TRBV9	TGTGCCAGTTCTCGGGTGGGCGACTACGAGCAGTACTTC	CASSRVGDYEQYF
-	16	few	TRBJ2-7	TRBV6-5	TGTGCCAGCAGAACCGACAGGCGATACCCTTCCTACGAGCAGTACTTC	CASRTDRRYPSYEQYF
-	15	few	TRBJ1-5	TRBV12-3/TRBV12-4	TGTGCCAGCACCCGGGGGGGAAGTGGCAATCAGCCCCAGCATTTT	CASTRGGSGNQPQHF
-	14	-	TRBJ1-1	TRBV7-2	TGTGCCAGCAGCGTTGCAGGTGGCTTTTCTGAAGCTTTCTTT	CASSVAGGFSEAFF
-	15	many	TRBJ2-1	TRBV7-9	TGTGCCAGCAGCTTAGGGACAGTTGCCTACAATGAGCAGTTCTTC	CASSLGTVAYNEQFF
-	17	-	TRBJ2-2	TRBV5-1	TGCGCCAGCAGCACCATACTCCGGGACTTCTTGGCCGGGGAGCTGTTTTTT	CASSTILRDFLAGELFF
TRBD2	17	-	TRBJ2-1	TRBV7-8	TGTGCCAGCAGCTTAGTTGGCGGGAGAAGCTCCTACAATGAGCAGTTCTTC	CASSLVGGRSSYNEQFF
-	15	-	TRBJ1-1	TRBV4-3	TGCGCCAGCAGCCAAGTAACCGGGCAGAACACTGAAGCTTTCTTT	CASSQVTGQNTEAFF
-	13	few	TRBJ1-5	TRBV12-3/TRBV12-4	TGTGCCAGCAGCCCTCCGGGGGGGCAGCCCCAGCATTTT	CASSPPGGQPQHF
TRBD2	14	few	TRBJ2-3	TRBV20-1	TGCAGTGCTAGCCTACGGGAGGGACCAGATACGCAGTATTTT	CSASLREGPDTQYF
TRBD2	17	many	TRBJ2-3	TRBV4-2	TGTGCCAGCAGCCTCTGGACTAGCGGGCCAAGCACAGATACGCAGTATTTT	CASSLWTSGPSTDTQYF
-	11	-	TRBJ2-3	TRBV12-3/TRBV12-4	TGTGCCAGCAGGGAGGGTAGGGGTCAGTATTTT	CASREGRGQYF
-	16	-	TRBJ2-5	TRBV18	TGTGCCAGCTCACCGAGAGTTCAGGGCCTCCAAGAGACCCAGTACTTC	CASSPRVQGLQETQYF
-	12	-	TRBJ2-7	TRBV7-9	TGTGCCAGCACTTTTGAGAGGGACGAGCAGTACTTC	CASTFERDEQYF
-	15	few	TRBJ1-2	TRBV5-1	TGCGCCAGCAGCTTGTTCCGCGGCCGAGACTATGGCTACACCTTC	CASSLFRGRDYGYTF
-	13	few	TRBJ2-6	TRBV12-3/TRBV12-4	TGTGCCAGCAGTCTTTTTGGGGCCAACGTCCTGACTTTC	CASSLFGANVLTF
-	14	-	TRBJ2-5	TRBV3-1	TGTGCCAGCCGGACGGTGGGGGCCGCAGGGACCCAGTACTTC	CASRTVGAAGTQYF
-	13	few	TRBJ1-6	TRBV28	TGTGCCAGCAATGACGGGGGGACCTGGACCCTCCACTTT	CASNDGGTWTLHF